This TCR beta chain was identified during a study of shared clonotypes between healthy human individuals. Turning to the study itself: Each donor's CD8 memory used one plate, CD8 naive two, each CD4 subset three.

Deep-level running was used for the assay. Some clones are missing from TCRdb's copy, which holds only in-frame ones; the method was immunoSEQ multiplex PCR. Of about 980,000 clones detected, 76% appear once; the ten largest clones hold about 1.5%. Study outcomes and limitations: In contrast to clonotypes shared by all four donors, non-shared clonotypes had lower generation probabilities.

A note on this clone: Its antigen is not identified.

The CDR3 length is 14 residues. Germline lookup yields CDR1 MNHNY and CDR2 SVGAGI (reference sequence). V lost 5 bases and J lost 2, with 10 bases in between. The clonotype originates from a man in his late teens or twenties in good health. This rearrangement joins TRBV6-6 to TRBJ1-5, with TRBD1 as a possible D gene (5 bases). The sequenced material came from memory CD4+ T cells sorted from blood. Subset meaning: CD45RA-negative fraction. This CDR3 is CASSPVGGNQPQHF. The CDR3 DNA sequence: TGTGCCAGCAGTCCGGTGGGGGGCAATCAGCCCCAGCATTTT.